This T cell receptor (beta chain) was sequenced in a study of CD8+CD57+ T cells in acquired aplastic anemia. Germline-derived CDR1 and CDR2 are DFQATT and SNEGSKA (reference sequence). The CDR3 is made up of 14 amino acids. Trimming removed 7 bases at V and 4 bases at J, with 18 bases between. Broader study findings: Found in both controls and patients were around 29 CD8+ CDR3 sequences.

For this clonotype: The antigen remains undetermined.

Researchers used genomic DNA as the template to profile TCR beta VDJ and CDR3. TCRdb reprocessed the reads via MiXCR and lists one record per CDR3 protein. The table shows 150,000 to 200,000 distinct CDR3 sequences, with approximately 40% occurring only once. The sequencing input was sorted CD4+, CD8+, or CD8+CD57+ T cells (not recorded which) from PBMCs. This TCR derives from a human donor in good health. This chain links TRBV20-1 with TRBJ2-3, with D perhaps matching TRBD1 (6 bases). This chain's CDR3 is CSGSTGWGADTQYF. In nucleotides, the CDR3 is TGCAGTGGATCAACAGGGTGGGGAGCAGATACGCAGTATTTT.